One and the same sample provided the 31 T cell receptor beta chains below, sequenced in a study of blood T cell repertoires in COVID-19. Here immunoSEQ multiplex PCR was the method, and the copy in TCRdb shows in-frame clones only, minus some. Of tens of thousands of clones detected, more than 60% appear once; the ten largest clones hold roughly 21%. Sequencing was carried out using peripheral blood. These receptors all stem from an elderly woman with active or convalescent COVID-19.

In DNA, the CDR3 is TGTGCCAGTAGTAACAATTTTGGCGGTTCCTATGGCTACACCTTC. Its protein is CASSNNFGGSYGYTF. The chain joins TRBV19 to TRBJ1-2, with D unclear. V shed 4 bases and J shed 4 bases, with 16 bases lying between them. The CDR3 loop spans 15 amino acids. Germline CDR1 reads LNHDA; CDR2 reads SQIVND (reference sequence).

This clone was detected only once. The rearrangement uses TRBV19 and TRBJ1-2, with 7 positions matching TRBD1. The germline V gene encodes CDR1 LNHDA and CDR2 SQIVND (reference sequence). The CDR3 loop spans 14 amino acids. Germline trimming cut 7 bases from V and 2 bases from J; bases unmatched to any gene: 7. The CDR3 coding sequence is TGTGCCAGTAACGAACAGGGGCCAAACTATGGCTACACCTTC. This encodes CASNEQGPNYGYTF.

This CDR3 reads CASSQDVGGVYGYTF. The CDR3 coding sequence is TGTGCCAGCAGCCAAGATGTCGGGGGGGTGTATGGCTACACCTTC. The chain uses TRBV3-1 (or the pseudogene TRBV3-2) and TRBJ1-2, with D possibly being TRBD1 (5 bases). CDR3 length equals 15 residues. Deletions cut 0 bases from V and 5 bases from J, with 13 bases between. Germline V lookup: CDR1 LGHDT, CDR2 YNNKEL (reference sequence).

This clone was observed once. The chain uses TRBV29-1 and TRBJ2-2, with 8 bases matching TRBD1. Germline CDR1 is SQVTM and CDR2 is ANQGSEA. The CDR3 consists of 14 residues. Germline trimming cut 5 bases from V and 5 bases from J; bases unmatched to any gene: 7. The DNA for the CDR3 is TGCAGCGTTTCCATGACAGGGGTTACCGGGGAGCTGTTTTTT. Translation gives CSVSMTGVTGELFF.

This clone was seen a handful of times. This chain links TRBV2 with TRBJ1-2, with 7 bases matching TRBD1. Germline values: CDR1 SNHLY, CDR2 FYNNEI. Germline trimming cut 5 bases from V and 8 bases from J; bases unmatched to any gene: 11. This CDR3 region has 14 residues. The CDR3: CASSPRQGSSGYTF. Here the CDR3 DNA reads TGTGCCAGCAGTCCCCGACAGGGTTCGTCCGGCTACACCTTC.

The V gene is TRBV10-3, the J gene TRBJ1-6; 7 bases align to TRBD1. V lost 6 bases and J lost 8; bases outside the gene matches: 10. Germline loops: CDR1 ENHRY, CDR2 SYGVKD. The CDR3 is made up of 15 amino acids. This CDR3 reads CAIRDSGTDHSPLHF. Here the CDR3 DNA reads TGTGCCATCAGAGACTCCGGGACAGATCATTCACCCCTCCACTTT.

The genes are TRBV6-5 and TRBJ1-3; D gene uncertain. V was pared by 4 bases and J by 2 bases, with 12 bases between. Germline CDR1 and CDR2: MNHEY and SVGAGI. The CDR3 contains 15 residues. The CDR3 reads CASSSRGLAGNTIYF. The CDR3 DNA is TGTGCCAGCAGTTCTCGAGGGCTCGCTGGAAACACCATATATTTT.

The CDR3 sequence is CASSYGTGRGTEAFF. The CDR3 nucleotides read TGTGCCAGCAGTTACGGGACAGGGAGAGGCACTGAAGCTTTCTTT. The V call is TRBV6-5, the J call TRBJ1-1, with TRBD1 identical over 9 bases. Germline V gene lookup returns CDR1 MNHEY and CDR2 SVGAGI. The CDR3 sequence is 15 residues long. The ends lost 2 bases at V and 4 bases at J; junction bases unmatched: 5.

The rearrangement uses TRBV7-9 and TRBJ1-2; maybe TRBD1 (5 bases). V gave up 6 bases and J gave up 0 bases, with 14 bases separating them. Germline V lookup: CDR1 SEHNR, CDR2 FQNEAQ (reference sequence). This CDR3 has 15 residues. CDR3 DNA: TGTGCCAGCAGTTCAGTCGACAGACCTAACTATGGCTACACCTTC. This codes for CASSSVDRPNYGYTF. The full variable domain, rest sourced from reference TRBV7-9 and TRBJ1-2, is DTGVSQNPRHKITKRGQNVTFRCDPISEHNRLYWYRQTLGQGPEFLTYFQNEAQLEKSRLLSDRFSAERPKGSFSTLEIQRTEQGDSAMYLCASSSVDRPNYGYTFGSGTRLTVV.

V and J are TRBV5-6 and TRBJ1-5, with no clear D. CDR1 is SGHDT, CDR2 YYEEEE, per germline. CDR3 length equals 15 residues. V was clipped by 0 bases and J by 6 bases, with 13 bases between them. In nucleotides, the CDR3 is TGTGCCAGCAGCTTGGGAGGCGCGTTCGTTCAGCCCCAGCATTTT. Amino acids: CASSLGGAFVQPQHF.

The J gene is TRBJ1-5, the V gene TRBV19; D not certain. This CDR3 region has 17 residues. CDR1 and CDR2 from the germline V gene are LNHDA and SQIVND (reference sequence). Between the trimmed V and J ends, which lost 1 base and 1 base, there was a span of 14 bases. CDR3 sequence (DNA): TGTGCCAGTAGTATAGCCGAAAGGTACGGGAGCAATCAGCCCCAGCATTTT. Its translation is CASSIAERYGSNQPQHF.

This clone showed up just once. The chain joins TRBV7-9 to TRBJ1-4; TRBD1 is a possible D gene (5 bases). CDR1 SEHNR and CDR2 FQNEAQ come from the germline V gene (reference sequence). V shed 4 bases and J shed 5 bases, with 11 bases lying between them. CDR3 length: 14 residues. The CDR3 spells CASSSGLDNEKLFF. CDR3 bases: TGTGCCAGCAGCTCGGGACTGGACAATGAAAAACTGTTTTTT.

The V call is TRBV6-1, the J call TRBJ1-1, with TRBD1 matching over 8 bases. With 4 bases clipped from V and 0 bases from J, the junction kept 10 bases outside the gene matches. This CDR3 has 17 residues. Germline lookup yields CDR1 MNHNS and CDR2 SASEGT. In DNA form, the CDR3 reads TGTGCCAGCAGTGGACGGACAGGGCGTATCATGAACACTGAAGCTTTCTTT. It encodes CASSGRTGRIMNTEAFF.

The chain has TRBV4-2 and TRBJ1-1, with 7 positions matching TRBD1. V shed 2 bases and J 6 bases; nucleotides not matched to a gene: 3. The CDR3 is 13 amino acids. Germline CDR1 reads LGHNA; CDR2 reads YNFKEQ. CDR3 sequence (DNA): TGTGCCAGCAGCCAAACAGGGGTACCTGAAGCTTTCTTT. It translates to CASSQTGVPEAFF.

This rearrangement joins TRBV19 to TRBJ2-1; unclear D gene. Per the germline V gene, CDR1 is LNHDA and CDR2 is SQIVND (reference sequence). Trimming took 5 bases from V and 0 from J, leaving 14 bases between them. This CDR3 is 16 amino acids long. The CDR3 region has the DNA TGTGCCAGTAGTGTCATTGACTCCATCTCCTACAATGAGCAGTTCTTC. This encodes CASSVIDSISYNEQFF.

The chain is built from TRBV30 and TRBJ2-1; the D is unclear. The CDR3 runs to 11 residues. The germline CDR1 and CDR2 sequences are GTSNPN and SVGIG (reference sequence). V was trimmed by 2 bases and J by 10 bases, leaving 9 bases between them. CDR3 DNA sequence: TGTGCCTGGAGTATCTACTGGGAGCAGTTCTTC. This translates into CAWSIYWEQFF.

The chain is built from TRBV18 and TRBJ2-3; D unclear. The CDR3 spans 14 residues. V was shortened by 3 bases and J by 2 bases, with 9 bases between the two germline ends. Germline values: CDR1 KGHSH, CDR2 LQKENI. CDR3 in DNA: TGTGCCAGCTCACCGTCGGGTACCACAGATACGCAGTATTTT. This sequence encodes CASSPSGTTDTQYF.

The chain combines TRBV10-1 with TRBJ1-3; weak D call: TRBD1 (6 bases). V was pared by 5 bases and J by 2 bases, with 13 bases between. Germline V lookup: CDR1 WNHNN, CDR2 SYGVQD (reference sequence). This CDR3 contains 15 residues. For the CDR3, the DNA is TGCGCCAGCAGTCCTGGGGACACTCCTGGAAACACCATATATTTT. Protein product: CASSPGDTPGNTIYF.

V gene TRBV5-4 combines with J gene TRBJ2-4; D is perhaps TRBD1 (6 bases). The CDR3 has 14 amino acids. Germline CDR1 SGHNT, CDR2 YYREEE (reference sequence). V was cut by 3 bases and J by 6 bases, with 13 bases left in between. CDR3 protein: CASSSRVGANIQYF. The CDR3 DNA reads as TGTGCCAGCAGCTCCAGGGTGGGGGCAAACATTCAGTACTTC.

This chain connects TRBV5-1 to TRBJ2-5; 7 nucleotides align to TRBD2. The CDR3 extends over 15 amino acids. The germline gives CDR1 SGHRS, CDR2 YFSETQ. Trimming at V came to 0 bases and at J to 4 bases, leaving 6 bases not matched to a gene. The CDR3 DNA sequence: TGCGCCAGCAGCTTGGGTACCCTAGCGGCAGAGACCCAGTACTTC. It encodes CASSLGTLAAETQYF.

This chain joins TRBV18 and TRBJ2-2; the D gene is possibly TRBD2 (6 bases). Germline values: CDR1 KGHSH, CDR2 LQKENI. The CDR3 is made up of 16 amino acids. Trimming stripped 1 base from V and 0 bases from J, with 9 bases between. CDR3 DNA: TGTGCCAGCTCACCACGGGGGGAATCGAACACCGGGGAGCTGTTTTTT. The encoded protein is CASSPRGESNTGELFF.

This clone has a handful of counts. The chain joins TRBV21-1 to TRBJ1-5; TRBD1 is the table's D call and was not checked against the DNA. TRBV21-1 is labeled a pseudogene. This CDR3 has 16 amino acids. CDR3 in DNA: TGTGCCAGCAGCGCGAACAGGGCCGCCCCAAATCAGCCCCAGCATTTT. Protein sequence: CASSANRAAPNQPQHF.

The chain uses TRBV10-2 and TRBJ2-2; the match to TRBD2 covers 9 bases. Germline V lookup: CDR1 WSHSY, CDR2 SAAADI. V shed 2 bases, J shed 5 bases, and the junction held 6 bases outside the gene matches. This CDR3 has 16 amino acids. The CDR3 DNA follows: TGCGCCAGCAGTGAGAGGCTAGCGGGGAAGACCGGGGAGCTGTTTTTT. This encodes CASSERLAGKTGELFF.

V usage is TRBV5-6 and J usage is TRBJ2-3; no clear D. Trimming left V 2 bases short and J 6 bases short, with 4 bases between. Germline loops: CDR1 SGHDT, CDR2 YYEEEE. This CDR3 region has 11 residues. DNA for the CDR3: TGTGCCAGCAGCTTTCTTGATACGCAGTATTTT. Translating gives CASSFLDTQYF.

The sample holds a few counts of this clone. The chain couples TRBV27 to TRBJ2-7, with TRBD1 matching 7 bases. Germline V lookup: CDR1 MNHEY, CDR2 SMNVEV (reference sequence). V lost 8 bases and J lost 5; bases outside the gene matches: 9. The CDR3 is 13 residues long. CDR3 protein: CASGLKGTDEQYF. For the CDR3, the DNA is TGTGCCAGCGGACTTAAGGGGACAGACGAGCAGTACTTC.

Worth noting for this clone: An end of the junction does not agree with germline; a read error may underlie this. DNA of the CDR3: TGTGCCAGCAGCCTTGCAACAGGACAGGGACCTGTCTTC. It translates to CASSLATGQGPVF. The chain uses TRBV7-9 and TRBJ2-7; TRBD1 matches at 8 bases. Germline V CDR1 and CDR2: SEHNR, FQNEAQ (reference sequence). This CDR3 is 13 amino acids long.

The chain combines TRBV6-1 with TRBJ1-6; D perhaps matches TRBD1 (5 bases). This CDR3 has 16 residues. Germline CDR1 reads MNHNS; CDR2 reads SASEGT. V was trimmed by 1 base and J by 7 bases, leaving 14 bases between them. The chain's CDR3 is CASSEVGPRENSPLHF. The CDR3 nucleotides are TGTGCCAGCAGTGAAGTGGGGCCGCGGGAAAATTCACCCCTCCACTTT.

The rearrangement uses TRBV19 and TRBJ2-1; 12 bases align to TRBD2. CDR3 length: 15 amino acids. Germline V gene lookup returns CDR1 LNHDA and CDR2 SQIVND (reference sequence). Germline trimming cut 5 bases from V and 10 bases from J; bases unmatched to any gene: 9. CDR3 coding DNA: TGTGCCAGTAGTGTCGCTAGCGGGGGGGCCGGGGAGCAGTTCTTC. Encoded protein: CASSVASGGAGEQFF.

This rearrangement joins TRBV5-1 to TRBJ2-7, with 8 bases matching TRBD2. Germline loops: CDR1 SGHRS, CDR2 YFSETQ. The CDR3 has 15 residues. After removal of 0 bases from V and 4 bases from J, the junction contained 6 bases not matched to a gene. The CDR3 nucleotides read TGCGCCAGCAGCTTGGATGGTAGCGGGGCTTACGAGCAGTACTTC. This sequence encodes CASSLDGSGAYEQYF.

This chain uses TRBV28 with TRBJ1-2, with 7 positions matching TRBD1. The CDR3 contains 16 residues. V trimming: 2 bases; J trimming: 2 bases; junction bases outside the gene matches: 8. CDR1 is MDHEN and CDR2 is SYDVKM in the germline V gene. CDR3 sequence (DNA): TGTGCCAGCAGTTTAAACAGGGGCAAGACAAACTATGGCTACACCTTC. Protein: CASSLNRGKTNYGYTF.

The rearrangement uses TRBV14 and TRBJ1-2; 7 bases fit TRBD1. CDR1 is SGHDN, CDR2 FVKESK, per germline. V was clipped by 0 bases and J by 7 bases; unmatched bases: 8. The CDR3 totals 15 residues. CDR3 sequence reads: CASSQDTYRGGGYTF. Written as DNA, the CDR3 is TGTGCCAGCAGCCAAGACACGTACAGGGGAGGTGGCTACACCTTC.